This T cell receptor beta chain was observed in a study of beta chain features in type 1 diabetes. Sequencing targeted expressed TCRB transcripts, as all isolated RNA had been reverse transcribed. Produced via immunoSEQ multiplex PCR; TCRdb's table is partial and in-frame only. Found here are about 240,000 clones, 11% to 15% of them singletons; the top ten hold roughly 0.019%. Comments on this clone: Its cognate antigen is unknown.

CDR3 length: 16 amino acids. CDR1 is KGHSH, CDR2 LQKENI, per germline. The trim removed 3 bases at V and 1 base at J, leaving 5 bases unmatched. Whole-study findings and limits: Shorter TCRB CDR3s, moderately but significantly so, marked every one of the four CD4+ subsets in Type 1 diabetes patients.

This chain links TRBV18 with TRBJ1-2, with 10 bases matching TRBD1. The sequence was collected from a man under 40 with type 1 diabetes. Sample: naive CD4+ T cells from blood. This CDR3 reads CASSPGQGSLNYGYTF. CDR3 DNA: TGTGCCAGCTCACCGGGACAGGGGTCCCTTAACTATGGCTACACCTTC.